The subject of this entry is one T cell receptor beta chain. Its specificity is not known. TCRB CDR3 was amplified from 2 ug genomic DNA or less. The method was immunoSEQ multiplex PCR; TCRdb's version includes in-frame clones alone and lacks a portion of them. The sample contains roughly 60,000 clones, about 89% of which appear only once. The sample's time point: after dendritic cell vaccination, including at tumor progression/relapse. The data originate from a study of glioma-infiltrating T cells after dendritic cell vaccination. Notes on the study in general: Higher pretreatment TIL content predicted longer progression-free time and survival.

V trimming: 2 bases; J trimming: 2 bases; junction bases outside the gene matches: 9. Germline V gene data show CDR1 as SGDLS and CDR2 as YYNGEE. The CDR3 is made up of 17 amino acids. The V and J genes are TRBV9 and TRBJ2-1; 8 bases are shared with TRBD2. Here the sequenced sample was blood, taken after dendritic cell vaccination. The receptor comes from a human donor with glioblastoma. The CDR3 region is CASSVTSGGWAYNEQFF. The CDR3 region has the DNA TGTGCCAGCAGCGTTACTAGCGGTGGCTGGGCCTACAATGAGCAGTTCTTC. Complete variable domain (other parts from reference TRBV9 and TRBJ2-1): DSGVTQTPKHLITATGQRVTLRCSPRSGDLSVYWYQQSLDQGLQFLIQYYNGEERAKGNILERFSAQQFPDLHSELNLSSLELGDSALYFCASSVTSGGWAYNEQFFGPGTRLTVL.